In its sample, the clone carrying this T cell receptor beta chain was seen a few times. The antigen is not known. The junction does not match germline at one end; this may be a read error. The CDR3 is 12 amino acids. CDR1 is ENHRY and CDR2 is SYGVKD in the germline V gene. Assay: immunoSEQ multiplex PCR; the TCRdb copy retains only in-frame clones and omits some. The sample holds 30,000 or so clones, 85% to 95% seen once. Cells defined as naive were viable CD3+CD4+ or CD3+CD8+ and CCR7+CD45RA+CD45RO-CD95-CD27+CD28+. The data were taken from a study of T cells after posttransplantation cyclophosphamide. Notes on the study in general: Donor CD8+ memory clones often dominated recipient blood repertoires at later times. TRB overlap between skin or GI tissue T cells and blood was limited. TRB clonality was highly associated with recipient CMV seropositivity and reactivation.

The gene calls are TRBV10-3 and TRBJ1-1; D might be TRBD1 (6 bases). This sequence originates from a woman in her fifties or sixties in good health, CMV-negative, and a related stem cell transplant donor. Sequences were obtained from naive CD4+ T cells sorted from PBMCs. The CDR3 region has the DNA TGTGCCATCAGTGAGTCAGATAGGGACACCAAGTTT. Its translation is CAISESDRDTKF.